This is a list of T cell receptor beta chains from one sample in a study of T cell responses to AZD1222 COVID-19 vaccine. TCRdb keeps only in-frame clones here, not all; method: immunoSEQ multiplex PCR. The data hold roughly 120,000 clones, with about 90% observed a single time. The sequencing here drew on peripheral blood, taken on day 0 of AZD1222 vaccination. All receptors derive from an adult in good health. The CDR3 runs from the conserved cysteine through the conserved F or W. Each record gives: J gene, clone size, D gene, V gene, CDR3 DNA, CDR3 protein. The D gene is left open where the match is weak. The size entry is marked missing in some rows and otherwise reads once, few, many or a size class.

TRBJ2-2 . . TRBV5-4 TGTGCCAGCAGCTTGGTGCTGAACACCGGGGAGCTGTTTTTT CASSLVLNTGELFF
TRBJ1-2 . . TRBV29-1 TGCAGCGTTGAAGACACAGTGGGGAAATATGGCTACACCTTC CSVEDTVGKYGYTF
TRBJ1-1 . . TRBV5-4 TGTGCCAGCTCTCGGGGGGGGGTTGTCACTGAAGCTTTCTTT CASSRGGVVTEAFF
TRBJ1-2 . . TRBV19 TGTGCCAGTACCTCGGACACCCTCGACCATGGCTACACCTTC CASTSDTLDHGYTF
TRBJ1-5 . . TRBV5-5 TGTGCCAGCAGCTTGGCAGGGCAGGTAAAGAGGAATCAGCCCCAGCATTTT CASSLAGQVKRNQPQHF
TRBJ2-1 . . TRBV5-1 TGCGCCAGCAGCCGACAGTCCCCCTACAATGAGCAGTTCTTC CASSRQSPYNEQFF
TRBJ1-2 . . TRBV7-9 TGTGCCAGCAGCTTAGCGTTCGACTATGGCTACACCTTC CASSLAFDYGYTF
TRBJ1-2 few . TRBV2 TGTGCCACTAAGGACGGAAGGTCCCCCTATGGCTACACCTTC CATKDGRSPYGYTF
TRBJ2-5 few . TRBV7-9 TGTGCCAGCAGCCCCTGGGGGGTGTTGATAGAGACCCAGTACTTC CASSPWGVLIETQYF
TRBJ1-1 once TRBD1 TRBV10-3 TGTGCCATCAGTGAGTCGACACAGGGGGTCACTGAAGCTTTCTTT CAISESTQGVTEAFF
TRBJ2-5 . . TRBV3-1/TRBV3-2 TGTGCCAGCAGCCCCAGGCGGGAGACCCAGTACTTC CASSPRRETQYF
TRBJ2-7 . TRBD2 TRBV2 TGTGCCAGCACCCCGATGCGGGGGAAGGGAGAGCAGTACTTC CASTPMRGKGEQYF
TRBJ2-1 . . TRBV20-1 TGCAGTGCTAGTACCGGGCCTGTAATAGCGAGCAATGAGCAGTTCTTC CSASTGPVIASNEQFF
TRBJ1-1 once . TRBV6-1 TGTGCCAGCAGTGAAGGTTTGGGGCTGATGAACACTGAAGCTTTCTTT CASSEGLGLMNTEAFF
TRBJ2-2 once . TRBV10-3 TGTGCCATCAGGGAACTAGGTAACACCGGGGAGCTGTTTTTT CAIRELGNTGELFF
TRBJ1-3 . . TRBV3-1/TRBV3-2 TGTGCCAGCAGCCAAGGGGCAGGGCCTGGAAACACCATATATTTT CASSQGAGPGNTIYF
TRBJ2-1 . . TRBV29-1 TGCAGCGTTGAGGGTATAAGCTCCTACAATGAGCAGTTCTTC CSVEGISSYNEQFF
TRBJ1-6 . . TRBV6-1 TGTGCCAGCAGTGAATCTGGCATCTATAATTCACCCCTCCACTTT CASSESGIYNSPLHF
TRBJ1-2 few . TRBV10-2 TGCGCCAGCAGTGAGTCGATATGGCAGAACTATGGCTACACCTTC CASSESIWQNYGYTF
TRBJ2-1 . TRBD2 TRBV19 TGTGCCAGTAGTAGGGGGGGAGGGAGGAGCTCCTACAATGAGCAGTTCTTC CASSRGGGRSSYNEQFF
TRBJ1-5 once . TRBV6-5 TGTGCCAGCAGTTACGTGGCAGGGTCGAATCAGCCCCAGCATTTT CASSYVAGSNQPQHF